The 20 T cell receptor beta chains reported below all come from one sample, sequenced in a study of cytomegalovirus exposure and HLA in healthy donors. Primers for the PCR totalled 60 Vbeta and 13 Jbeta. The assay was immunoSEQ multiplex PCR, and TCRdb's table has in-frame clones only and misses some. Of approximately 81,000 clones in the sample, roughly 74% were seen once. Specimen: PBMCs. These receptors were collected from a woman between 45 and 65 years old in good health and CMV-seropositive.

The chain uses TRBV2 and TRBJ1-5, with 7 bases aligning to TRBD1. The CDR3 is made up of 14 amino acids. Germline V gene data show CDR1 as SNHLY and CDR2 as FYNNEI. J lost 0 bases, V lost 6 bases, and 2 bases had no gene match. The CDR3, as DNA: TGTGCCAGCAGACAGGGGACTAGCAATCAGCCCCAGCATTTT. It translates to CASRQGTSNQPQHF.

This clone was counted once. CDR3 sequence (DNA): TGTGCCAGCAGCCCAACGGCGCGGGGGCAGGGTGGCTACACCTTC. Protein: CASSPTARGQGGYTF. This chain links TRBV5-4 with TRBJ1-2; D perhaps matches TRBD1 (6 bases). Germline CDR1 and CDR2: SGHNT and YYREEE (reference sequence). The CDR3 covers 15 residues. Trimming took off 4 bases at V and 7 bases at J, with 20 bases between the two ends.

This chain connects TRBV6-4 to TRBJ2-1; D is possibly TRBD2 (7 bases). The CDR3 consists of 15 residues. Trimming left V 8 bases short and J 6 bases short, with 20 bases between. Germline CDR1 reads MRHNA; CDR2 reads SNTAGT. CDR3 nucleotides: TGTGCCAGCGCCCGGGCAGGGGAGGGGGGCAATGAGCAGTTCTTC. Translation: CASARAGEGGNEQFF.

There are many counts of this clone. This chain joins TRBV5-6 and TRBJ2-2; TRBD1 might be the D (5 bases). V was trimmed by 0 bases and J by 7 bases, leaving 10 bases between them. CDR3 length: 14 amino acids. Germline-derived CDR1 and CDR2 are SGHDT and YYEEEE. The DNA for the CDR3 is TGTGCCAGCAGCTTGGGACAGAGAAACGGGGAGCTGTTTTTT. This encodes CASSLGQRNGELFF.

This clone was seen ten or more times. V and J are TRBV10-1 and TRBJ2-3, with 9 bases lining up with TRBD2. The CDR3 loop spans 15 amino acids. The germline V gene encodes CDR1 WNHNN and CDR2 SYGVQD (reference sequence). V was pared by 6 bases and J by 2 bases, with 6 bases of the junction left unmatched. In nucleotides, the CDR3 is TGCGCCAGCAGCCTGGGACTAGCCGACACAGATACGCAGTATTTT. Amino acids: CASSLGLADTDTQYF.

The CDR3 sequence is CASSSPLGAANYGYTF. The CDR3 DNA follows: TGTGCCAGTAGTTCCCCCCTAGGGGCTGCTAACTATGGCTACACCTTC. The chain has TRBV19 and TRBJ1-2, with D perhaps matching TRBD1 (5 bases). The V and J ends lost 5 bases and 0 bases respectively, with 16 bases between them. The length of the CDR3 is 16 residues. Germline CDR1 LNHDA, CDR2 SQIVND (reference sequence).

This rearrangement joins TRBV7-6 to TRBJ1-5; 8 positions match TRBD1. Germline lookup yields CDR1 SGHVS and CDR2 FNYEAQ. CDR3 length: 16 residues. V dropped 3 bases and J dropped 7; count of bases not matched to a gene: 11. This chain's CDR3 is CASSLDGQGANQPQHF. CDR3 DNA sequence: TGTGCCAGCAGCTTGGATGGGCAGGGGGCGAACCAGCCCCAGCATTTT.

The gene calls are TRBV5-1 and TRBJ1-2; perhaps TRBD1 as D (5 bases). Germline V gene data show CDR1 as SGHRS and CDR2 as YFSETQ. V was cut by 1 base and J by 8 bases, with 15 bases left in between. The CDR3 length is 14 residues. The DNA for the CDR3 is TGCGCCAGCAGCTTGCGGGGAGGGACGCTGGGCTACACCTTC. Amino acids: CASSLRGGTLGYTF.

The V gene is TRBV15, the J gene TRBJ2-3, with 9 bases identical to TRBD2. This CDR3 has 15 residues. Germline V gene sequence: CDR1 LNHNV, CDR2 YYDKDF (reference sequence). The V gene end was trimmed by 3 bases and the J gene end by 2 bases; junction bases not matched to a gene: 3. The CDR3 sequence: CATSSLAGPTDTQYF. CDR3 DNA sequence: TGTGCCACCAGCAGTCTAGCGGGACCCACAGATACGCAGTATTTT.

The gene calls are TRBV4-1 and TRBJ2-7; a weak D match, TRBD2 (5 bases). CDR1 and CDR2 from the germline V gene are MGHRA and YSYEKL. Trimming removed 2 bases at V and 1 base at J, with 21 bases between. This CDR3 has 18 residues. The CDR3 nucleotides read TGCGCCAGCAGCCAACCCCTGAGGGATTCTTTAAAATCCTACGAGCAGTACTTC. Translating it yields CASSQPLRDSLKSYEQYF.

The chain employs TRBV11-2 and TRBJ2-7; no definite D call. V was clipped by 4 bases and J by 2 bases, with 9 bases between them. CDR3 size: 13 residues. Germline values: CDR1 SGHAT, CDR2 FQNNGV. The CDR3 is CASSSYATYEQYF. Here the CDR3 DNA reads TGTGCCAGCAGCTCCTACGCGACCTACGAGCAGTACTTC. The full variable domain, its missing parts supplied by reference TRBV11-2 and TRBJ2-7, is EAGVAQSPRYKIIEKRQSVAFWCNPISGHATLYWYQQILGQGPKLLIQFQNNGVVDDSQLPKDRFSAERLKGVDSTLKIQPAKLEDSAVYLCASSSYATYEQYFGPGTRLTVT.

J is TRBJ2-2 and V is TRBV28; 9 nucleotides line up with TRBD2. Germline assignment: CDR1 MDHEN and CDR2 SYDVKM. The CDR3 has 14 amino acids. Trimming cost V 8 bases and J 6 bases; bases outside gene matches: 7. The CDR3 here is CASGVAGEPGELFF. The CDR3 bases are TGTGCCAGCGGAGTAGCGGGAGAACCCGGGGAGCTGTTTTTT. Based on the CDR3 plus reference TRBV28 and TRBJ2-2, the full variable domain is DVKVTQSSRYLVKRTGEKVFLECVQDMDHENMFWYRQDPGLGLRLIYFSYDVKMKEKGDIPEGYSVSREKKERFSLILESASTNQTSMYLCASGVAGEPGELFFGEGSRLTVL.

The chain couples TRBV6-5 to TRBJ2-7; perhaps TRBD1 as D (7 bases). There are 12 residues in the CDR3. Germline V CDR1 and CDR2: MNHEY, SVGAGI. Deletions cut 5 bases from V and 4 bases from J, with 9 bases between. CDR3 nucleotide sequence: TGTGCCAGCAGTCCAGGGGGGTACGAGCAGTACTTC. This codes for CASSPGGYEQYF.

This clone turned up a few times. V is TRBV28 and J is TRBJ1-1, with D possibly matching TRBD1 (5 bases). The V gene lost 6 bases and the J gene lost 1 base, with 12 bases spanning the gap. This CDR3 has 14 amino acids. Germline V gene data show CDR1 as MDHEN and CDR2 as SYDVKM. The CDR3 region has the DNA TGTGCCAGCAGCCACCGGGGGGGGAACACTGAAGCTTTCTTT. Protein: CASSHRGGNTEAFF. The variable domain in full, with the rest retrieved from reference TRBV28 and TRBJ1-1, is DVKVTQSSRYLVKRTGEKVFLECVQDMDHENMFWYRQDPGLGLRLIYFSYDVKMKEKGDIPEGYSVSREKKERFSLILESASTNQTSMYLCASSHRGGNTEAFFGQGTRLTVV.

The V gene is TRBV7-9, the J gene TRBJ2-5; D possibly corresponds to TRBD1 (6 bases). CDR1 is SEHNR, CDR2 FQNEAQ, per germline (reference sequence). The CDR3 extends over 14 amino acids. V was shortened by 4 bases and J by 7 bases, with 16 bases between the two germline ends. This CDR3 is CASSSDSRRGTQYF. CDR3 coding DNA: TGTGCCAGCAGCTCGGACAGTAGGCGAGGGACCCAGTACTTC.

This clone was observed a few times. The chain links TRBV25-1 to TRBJ2-1, with TRBD2 matching over 10 bases. The ends lost 4 bases at V and 7 bases at J; junction bases unmatched: 7. CDR1 MGHDK and CDR2 SYGVNS come from the germline V gene. The CDR3 length is 15 residues. Here the CDR3 reads CASSASGRAGNEQFF. In nucleotides, the CDR3 is TGTGCCAGCAGTGCAAGCGGGAGGGCCGGTAATGAGCAGTTCTTC.

This sequence joins TRBV6-1 and TRBJ1-1, with D possibly matching TRBD1 (5 bases). Trimming cost V 0 bases and J 1 base, with 9 bases left between them. The CDR3 is 15 residues long. Per germline, CDR1 MNHNS and CDR2 SASEGT. As DNA, the CDR3 is TGTGCCAGCAGTGAAGCGTCAAGGGGGAACACTGAAGCTTTCTTT. Translation gives CASSEASRGNTEAFF.

The chain uses TRBV13 and TRBJ1-1, with D uncertain. Per the germline V gene, CDR1 is PRHDT and CDR2 is FYEKMQ (reference sequence). This CDR3 is 13 amino acids long. The germline V and J ends were trimmed by 2 bases and 0 bases, with 4 bases remaining between them. The DNA of the CDR3 is TGTGCCAGCAGCTTACAGGTGAACACTGAAGCTTTCTTT. Translation gives CASSLQVNTEAFF. Looking up the rest from reference TRBV13 and TRBJ1-1 gives the full variable domain: AAGVIQSPRHLIKEKRETATLKCYPIPRHDTVYWYQQGPGQDPQFLISFYEKMQSDKGSIPDRFSAQQFSDYHSELNMSSLELGDSALYFCASSLQVNTEAFFGQGTRLTVV.

The rearrangement joins TRBV2 to TRBJ1-5; 7 bases line up with TRBD1. In germline, CDR1 is SNHLY, CDR2 FYNNEI. With 1 base clipped from V and 1 base from J, the junction kept 1 base outside the gene matches. The CDR3 extends over 15 amino acids. CDR3 residues: CASSEDRGSNQPQHF. As DNA, the CDR3 is TGTGCCAGCAGTGAAGACAGGGGAAGCAATCAGCCCCAGCATTTT.

The CDR3 here is CASSYPKEGREQYF. The CDR3 DNA reads as TGTGCCAGCAGTTACCCAAAAGAGGGGAGGGAGCAGTACTTC. This sequence joins TRBV6-6 and TRBJ2-7; perhaps TRBD2 as D (6 bases). The V end was cut by 2 bases, the J end by 7 bases, with 15 bases between. Germline assignment: CDR1 MNHNY and CDR2 SVGAGI (reference sequence). The CDR3 contains 14 residues.